This T cell receptor beta chain came from a study of cytomegalovirus exposure and HLA in healthy donors (dated by TCRdb to the late 2010s). At the level of the whole study: According to a later analysis, one platform produced both the 120 validation repertoires and the approximately 600 repertoires of the first cohort. A separate validation cohort of roughly 120 different subjects was used in addition to the roughly 670-subject first cohort. To predict cytomegalovirus infection status, the study combined high-throughput TCR immunosequencing, statistical association of individual TCRs with disease status, and machine learning. The aim of the study was to test whether cataloging public T cell receptors could identify signatures of past pathogen exposure. The paper as a whole reports these results and caveats: All 120 or so repertoires were used to score co-occurrence in the validation cohort in a later analysis, because that analysis had no HLA typing for the cohort. Most TCR sequences were observed very rarely across donors, whereas some public TCRs were present in many individuals. It was suggested by the authors that the approach could potentially be generalized to other disease states and immunological phenotypes. The classifier was reported to diagnose cytomegalovirus status with high specificity and sensitivity in both the original and validation cohorts. Of the cluster scores, 90% to 95% were above 0 in a later analysis, which found that TCRs clustered in the first cohort also tended to co-occur in the approximately 110 validation repertoires. A total of some 180 TCR beta chains were listed by the study as associated with cytomegalovirus. In vitro tests confirmed that a few of the cytomegalovirus-associated TCR beta chains recognize cytomegalovirus antigens.

A remark on this clone: Its target antigen remains unknown. Base qualities are not provided; no much larger clone lies one nucleotide away.

For CDR1 and CDR2, the germline V gene (reference sequence) lists PRHDT and FYEKMQ. At the junction V is shortened by 4 bases and J by 0 bases, with 10 bases in between. Measured from the cysteine to the phenylalanine, the CDR3 is 16 residues long. The read is trimmed to its CDR3 DNA, 48 bases read in frame from base 1. The library was obtained by the immunoSEQ multiplex PCR assay. The published analysis was carried out like this. To diagnose cytomegalovirus status from the catalog of TCR beta chain sequences, a statistical classification framework was built. TCRdb carries this immuneACCESS record with in-frame sequences only. Its versions omit some clonotypes, under half of them owing to an unresolved V gene in the studies checked, with the rest unexplained. For V, J and clone size, that table is used; D and trimming come from the DNA. The sample table lists 110,000 to 150,000 clones, approximately 90% of them with a count of one. 5.5% to 7% of the sample is in the top ten clones.

Separate from the approximately 700-subject first cohort, the validation cohort of roughly 130 subjects was the group to which the donors belonged. The material sequenced was PBMCs. The TCR comes from a woman aged 25 to 39 in good health and CMV-seropositive. The chain was built from TRBV13 and TRBJ2-6; TRBD2 is a weak D gene call, 5 bases matching. The CDR3 protein is CASSSRESSGANVLTF. The sequence in DNA is TGTGCCAGCAGCTCAAGGGAGAGCTCTGGGGCCAACGTCCTGACTTTC.